This T cell receptor (beta chain) derives from a study of neurological immune-mediated disorders. Study findings and constraints: The multiple sclerosis repertoire cluster lacked an association with any feature, whether clinical or MRI. A possible signature was seen in one related-CDR3 cluster, into which phylogenetic grouping placed the repertoires of 18 of 34 multiple sclerosis patients. No expanded-clone CDR3 amino acid sequence recurred across subjects, suggesting private TCR-beta repertoires.

The unsorted libraries originated from 2 million PBMCs that had been stored at -80 C. The germline CDR1 and CDR2 sequences are SEHNR and FQNEAQ (reference sequence). V dropped 1 base and J dropped 0 bases, with 12 bases sitting between them. The CDR3 has 16 amino acids. TCRdb re-called the 5' RACE reads through MiXCR, storing one row per CDR3 protein. The table shows around 35,000 distinct CDR3 sequences, with roughly 1.6% occurring only once. This clonotype was seen many times. The antigen remains undetermined. The TCR originated in a woman in her 30s with multiple sclerosis. The chain couples TRBV7-9 to TRBJ1-2; D is ambiguous. The sample comprised PBMCs. The CDR3 nucleotides are TGTGCCAGCAGCTTAGAGGGCAGCTTTTCTAACTATGGCTACACCTTC. Translation gives CASSLEGSFSNYGYTF.